This TCR beta chain was recorded in a study of T cell changes during pregnancy in multiple sclerosis. The junction had 4 bases not matched to a gene; V was cut back by 11 bases and J by 5 bases. The CDR3 consists of 13 residues. Germline V gene lookup returns CDR1 SNHLY and CDR2 FYNNEI. Generated by immunoSEQ multiplex PCR, the TCRdb table keeps only in-frame clones and is missing some. The sample includes around 85,000 clones, 91% of them seen just once. This specimen was PBMCs, taken in the first trimester of pregnancy. The chain joins TRBV2 to TRBJ2-2; 11 bases match TRBD2. The receptor's source is a female donor in good health, serving as a control in a pregnancy study. Some clones in this sample may be carry-over from other donors' samples. The CDR3 DNA reads as TGTGCCGGCCGACTAGCGGGAACCGGGGAGCTGTTTTTT. Residues: CAGRLAGTGELFF. The full variable domain, its missing parts supplied by reference TRBV2 and TRBJ2-2, is EPEVTQTPSHQVTQMGQEVILRCVPISNHLYFYWYRQILGQKVEFLVSFYNNEISEKSEIFDDQFSVERPDGSNFTLKIRSTKLEDSAMYFCAGRLAGTGELFFGEGSRLTVL.